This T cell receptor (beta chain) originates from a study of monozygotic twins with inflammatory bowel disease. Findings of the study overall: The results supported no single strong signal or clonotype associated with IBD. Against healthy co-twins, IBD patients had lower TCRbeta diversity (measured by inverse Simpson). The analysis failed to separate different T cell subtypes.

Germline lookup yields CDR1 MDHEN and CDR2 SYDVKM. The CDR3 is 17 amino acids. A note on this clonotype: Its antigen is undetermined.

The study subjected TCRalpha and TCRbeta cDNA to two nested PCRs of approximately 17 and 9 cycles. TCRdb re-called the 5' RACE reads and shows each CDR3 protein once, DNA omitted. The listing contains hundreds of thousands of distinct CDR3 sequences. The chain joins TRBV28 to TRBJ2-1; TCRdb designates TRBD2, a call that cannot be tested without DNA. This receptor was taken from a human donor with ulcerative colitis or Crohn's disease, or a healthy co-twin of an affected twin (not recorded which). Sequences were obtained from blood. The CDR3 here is CASSWGLTSGRGNEQFF.